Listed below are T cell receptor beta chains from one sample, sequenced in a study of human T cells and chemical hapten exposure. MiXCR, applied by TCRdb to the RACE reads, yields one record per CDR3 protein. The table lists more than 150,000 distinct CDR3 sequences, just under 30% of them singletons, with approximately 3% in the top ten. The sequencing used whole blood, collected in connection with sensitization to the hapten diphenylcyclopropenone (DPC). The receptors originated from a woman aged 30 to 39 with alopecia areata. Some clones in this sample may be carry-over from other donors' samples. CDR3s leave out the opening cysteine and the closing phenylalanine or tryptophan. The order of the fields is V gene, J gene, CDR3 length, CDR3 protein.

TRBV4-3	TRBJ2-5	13	ASSQGRGLAETQY
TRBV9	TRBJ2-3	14	ASSARLSGYTDTQY
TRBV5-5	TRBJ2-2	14	ASSTGGGPNTGELF
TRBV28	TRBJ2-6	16	ASSFPGTVNSGANVLT
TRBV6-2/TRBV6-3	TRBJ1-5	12	ASSFTGELQPQH
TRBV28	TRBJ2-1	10	ASSLKSDEQF
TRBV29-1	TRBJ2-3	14	SVEASILTSTDTQY
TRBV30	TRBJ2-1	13	AWSKGSGGTNEQF
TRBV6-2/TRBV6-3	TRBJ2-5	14	ASSYGGQPTRETQY
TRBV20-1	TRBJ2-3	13	SARDGAANTDTQY